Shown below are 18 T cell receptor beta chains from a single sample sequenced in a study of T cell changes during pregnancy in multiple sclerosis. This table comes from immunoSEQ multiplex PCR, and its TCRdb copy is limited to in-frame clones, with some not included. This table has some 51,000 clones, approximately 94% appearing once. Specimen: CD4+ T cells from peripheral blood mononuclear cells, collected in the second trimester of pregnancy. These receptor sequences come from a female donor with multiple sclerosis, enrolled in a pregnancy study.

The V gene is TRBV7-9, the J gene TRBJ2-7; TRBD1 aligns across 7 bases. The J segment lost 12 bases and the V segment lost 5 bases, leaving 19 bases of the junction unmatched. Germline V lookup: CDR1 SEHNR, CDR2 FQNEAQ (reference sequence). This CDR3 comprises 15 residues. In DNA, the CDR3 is TGTGCCAGCAGCATAGAAGGGGGCCCGAGGGACAAGCGGTACTTC. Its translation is CASSIEGGPRDKRYF.

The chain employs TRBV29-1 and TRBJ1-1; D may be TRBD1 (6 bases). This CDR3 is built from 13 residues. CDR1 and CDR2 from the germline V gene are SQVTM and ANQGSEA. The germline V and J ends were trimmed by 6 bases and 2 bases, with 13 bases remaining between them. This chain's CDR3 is CSVLTGRNTEAFF. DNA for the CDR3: TGCAGCGTCTTAACAGGGCGCAACACTGAAGCTTTCTTT.

The CDR3 DNA reads TGTGCCAGCACCTCGGGACTAGCGGGGGGACTCTACGAGCAGTACTTC. Its translation is CASTSGLAGGLYEQYF. The chain recombines TRBV5-6 with TRBJ2-7; the match to TRBD2 covers 15 bases. V trimming: 6 bases; J trimming: 3 bases; junction bases outside the gene matches: 7. The CDR3 has 16 residues. The V gene's germline CDR1 is SGHDT and CDR2 YYEEEE.

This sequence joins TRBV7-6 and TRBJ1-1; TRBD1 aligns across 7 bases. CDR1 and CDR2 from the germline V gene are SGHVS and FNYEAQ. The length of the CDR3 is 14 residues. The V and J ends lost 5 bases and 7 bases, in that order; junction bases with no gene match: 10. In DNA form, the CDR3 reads TGTGCCAGCAGCCGAACGACAGGGATGGTTGAAGCTTTCTTT. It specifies CASSRTTGMVEAFF.

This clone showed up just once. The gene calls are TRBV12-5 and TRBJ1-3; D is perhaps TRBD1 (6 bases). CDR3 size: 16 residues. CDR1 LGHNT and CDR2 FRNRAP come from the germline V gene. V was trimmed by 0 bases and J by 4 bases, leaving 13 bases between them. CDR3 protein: CASGLVPSGGGNTIYF. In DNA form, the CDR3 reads TGTGCTAGTGGTTTGGTCCCCTCTGGGGGCGGAAACACCATATATTTT.

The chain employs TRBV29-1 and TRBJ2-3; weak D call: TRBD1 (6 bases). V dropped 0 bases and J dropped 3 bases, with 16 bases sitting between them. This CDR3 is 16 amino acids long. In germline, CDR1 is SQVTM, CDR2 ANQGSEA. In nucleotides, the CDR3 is TGCAGCGTTGAAGATCGGTTGTTGGGGGCAACAGATACGCAGTATTTT. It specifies CSVEDRLLGATDTQYF.

The CDR3 sequence is CASSSQGKGNQPQHF. DNA of the CDR3: TGTGCCAGCAGTTCCCAGGGAAAGGGCAATCAGCCCCAGCATTTT. V and J are TRBV6-5 and TRBJ1-5, with a weak D call TRBD1 (5 bases). Germline V CDR1 and CDR2: MNHEY, SVGAGI. V lost 4 bases and J 2 bases, leaving 12 bases between the germline ends. The CDR3 runs 15 residues.

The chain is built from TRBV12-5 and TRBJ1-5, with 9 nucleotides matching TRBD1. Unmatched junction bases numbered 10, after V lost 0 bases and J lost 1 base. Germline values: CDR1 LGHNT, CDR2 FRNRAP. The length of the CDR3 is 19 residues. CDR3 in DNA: TGTGCTAGTGGTTTGGTAGGGAACAGGGGGCTTAGAAGCAATCAGCCCCAGCATTTT. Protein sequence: CASGLVGNRGLRSNQPQHF.

The CDR3 DNA sequence: TGTGCCAGTAGTATGCGGCGGGGAAGCTCTTGGGATACGCAGTATTTT. It specifies CASSMRRGSSWDTQYF. The chain couples TRBV19 to TRBJ2-3; the D gene is possibly TRBD2 (6 bases). V was pared by 3 bases and J by 6 bases, with 19 bases between. Germline V lookup: CDR1 LNHDA, CDR2 SQIVND (reference sequence). The CDR3 runs to 16 residues.

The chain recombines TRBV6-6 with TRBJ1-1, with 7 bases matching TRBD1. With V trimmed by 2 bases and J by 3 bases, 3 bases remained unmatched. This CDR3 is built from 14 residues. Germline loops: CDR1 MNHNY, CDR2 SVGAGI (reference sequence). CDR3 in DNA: TGTGCCAGCAGTTACGGCGGGACAGACACTGAAGCTTTCTTT. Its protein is CASSYGGTDTEAFF.

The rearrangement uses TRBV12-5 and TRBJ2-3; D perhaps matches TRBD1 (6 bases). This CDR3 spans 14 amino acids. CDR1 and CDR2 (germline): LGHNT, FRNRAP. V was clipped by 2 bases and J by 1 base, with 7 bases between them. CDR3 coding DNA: TGTGCTAGTGGTTTGAAGGGGGGCACAGATACGCAGTATTTT. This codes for CASGLKGGTDTQYF.

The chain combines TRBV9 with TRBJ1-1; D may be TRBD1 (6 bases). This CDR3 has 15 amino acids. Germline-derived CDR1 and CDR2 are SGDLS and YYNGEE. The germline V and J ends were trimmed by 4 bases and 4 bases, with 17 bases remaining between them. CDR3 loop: CASSPRGGAGTEAFF. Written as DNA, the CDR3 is TGTGCCAGCAGCCCCCGGGGGGGGGCCGGCACTGAAGCTTTCTTT. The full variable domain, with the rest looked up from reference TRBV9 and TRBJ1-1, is DSGVTQTPKHLITATGQRVTLRCSPRSGDLSVYWYQQSLDQGLQFLIQYYNGEERAKGNILERFSAQQFPDLHSELNLSSLELGDSALYFCASSPRGGAGTEAFFGQGTRLTVV.

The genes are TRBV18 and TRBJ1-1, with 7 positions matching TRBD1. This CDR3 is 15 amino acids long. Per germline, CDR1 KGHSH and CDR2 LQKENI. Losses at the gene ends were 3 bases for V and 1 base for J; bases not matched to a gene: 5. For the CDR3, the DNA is TGTGCCAGCTCACCTCAGGGGGGAGGGAACACTGAAGCTTTCTTT. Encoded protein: CASSPQGGGNTEAFF.

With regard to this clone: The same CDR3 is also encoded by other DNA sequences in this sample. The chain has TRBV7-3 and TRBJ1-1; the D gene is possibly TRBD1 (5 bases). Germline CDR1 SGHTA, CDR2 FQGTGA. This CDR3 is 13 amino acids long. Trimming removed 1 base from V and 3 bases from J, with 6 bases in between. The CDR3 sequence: CASSLRGDTEAFF. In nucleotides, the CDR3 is TGTGCCAGCAGCTTAAGGGGGGACACTGAAGCTTTCTTT.

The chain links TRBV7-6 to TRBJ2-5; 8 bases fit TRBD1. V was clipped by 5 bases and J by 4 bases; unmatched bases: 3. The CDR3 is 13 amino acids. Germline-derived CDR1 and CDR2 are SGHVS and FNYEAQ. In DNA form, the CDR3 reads TGTGCCAGCAGCCGAACAGGGGGAGAGACCCAGTACTTC. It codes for CASSRTGGETQYF.

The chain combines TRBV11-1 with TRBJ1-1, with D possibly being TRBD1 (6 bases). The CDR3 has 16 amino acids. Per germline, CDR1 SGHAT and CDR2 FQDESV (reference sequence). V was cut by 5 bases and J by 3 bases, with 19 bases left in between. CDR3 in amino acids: CASSPGWGGVDTEAFF. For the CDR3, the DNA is TGTGCCAGCAGCCCGGGCTGGGGGGGCGTGGACACTGAAGCTTTCTTT.

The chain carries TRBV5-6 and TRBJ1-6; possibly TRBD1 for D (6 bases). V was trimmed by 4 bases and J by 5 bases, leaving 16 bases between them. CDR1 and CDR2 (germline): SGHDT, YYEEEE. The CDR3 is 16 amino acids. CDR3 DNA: TGTGCCAGCAGCCCCGATACAGGGAATGATAATTCACCCCTCCACTTT. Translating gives CASSPDTGNDNSPLHF. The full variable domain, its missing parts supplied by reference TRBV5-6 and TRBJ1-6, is DAGVTQSPTHLIKTRGQQVTLRCSPKSGHDTVSWYQQALGQGPQFIFQYYEEEERQRGNFPDRFSGHQFPNYSSELNVNALLLGDSALYLCASSPDTGNDNSPLHFGNGTRLTVT.

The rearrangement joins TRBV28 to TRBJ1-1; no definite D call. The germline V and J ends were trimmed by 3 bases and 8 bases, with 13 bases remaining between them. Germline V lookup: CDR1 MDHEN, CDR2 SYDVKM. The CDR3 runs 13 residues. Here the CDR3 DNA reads TGTGCCAGCAGTTTGCGACACCCGCCAGAAGCTTTCTTT. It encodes CASSLRHPPEAFF.